A single sample is the source of the 20 T cell receptor beta chains below, sequenced in a study of vaccination effects on CD4 cells after COVID-19. ViraFEST assay sequencing came after antigen-specific CD4+ T cells were expanded with viral peptide pools. Subsequent to a culture period of 10 days, CD4+ T cells were isolated. Of the BNT162b2 and mRNA-1273 vaccines, participants received two doses of one or the other. Which antigens these TCRs recognize remains unknown. TCRdb's copy holds only in-frame clones and misses some; the assay was immunoSEQ multiplex PCR. The repertoire consists of nearly 30,000 clones, with 74% occurring once and the leading ten covering roughly a sixth. Source: CD4+ T cells from PBMCs cultured with HCoV-OC43 spike peptides, taken after COVID-19 vaccination. The subset was: HCoV-OC43 spike overlapping peptide pool stimulation. These receptor sequences come from a human donor who received a COVID-19 vaccine.

This clone was seen once. The V call is TRBV6-1, the J call TRBJ1-6; perhaps TRBD1 as D (5 bases). Germline lookup yields CDR1 MNHNS and CDR2 SASEGT. Trimming took 3 bases from V and 7 from J, leaving 7 bases between them. This CDR3 region has 13 residues. The CDR3 region is CASSDRENSPLHF. The CDR3 DNA sequence: TGTGCCAGCAGTGACAGGGAGAATTCACCCCTCCACTTT.

The chain couples TRBV6-2 or TRBV6-3 to TRBJ2-1, with D unclear. The germline V gene encodes CDR1 MNHEY and CDR2 SVGEGT. Trimming removed 0 bases at V and 9 bases at J, with 12 bases between. The CDR3 runs to 14 residues. The CDR3 region has the DNA TGTGCCAGCAGTTACTCGAGATCTGTCGCTGAGCAGTTCTTC. Translating gives CASSYSRSVAEQFF.

The chain carries TRBV19 and TRBJ1-5, with D unclear. This CDR3 has 13 amino acids. Looked up from germline, CDR1 is LNHDA and CDR2 is SQIVND (reference sequence). V was trimmed by 7 bases and J by 3 bases, leaving 10 bases between them. The CDR3 here is CASTLGPNQPQHF. CDR3 bases: TGTGCCAGTACCCTTGGACCCAATCAGCCCCAGCATTTT.

The V and J genes are TRBV27 and TRBJ2-3; 9 bases line up with TRBD1. CDR1 is MNHEY and CDR2 is SMNVEV in the germline V gene (reference sequence). The CDR3 runs 15 residues. The junction had 10 bases not matched to a gene; V was cut back by 6 bases and J by 6 bases. CDR3 region: CASSRTGTGLDTQYF. In nucleotides, the CDR3 is TGTGCCAGCAGCCGCACCGGGACAGGGTTGGATACGCAGTATTTT.

The genes are TRBV10-1 and TRBJ2-1; TRBD2 matches at 10 bases. Germline loops: CDR1 WNHNN, CDR2 SYGVQD (reference sequence). V lost 6 bases and J lost 12; bases outside the gene matches: 8. This CDR3 has 13 amino acids. CDR3 residues: CASRSSGGARQFF. DNA of the CDR3: TGCGCCAGCAGGTCCAGCGGGGGGGCCCGGCAGTTCTTC.

V and J are TRBV6-7 and TRBJ2-1; D ambiguous. TRBV6-7 is recorded as an ORF, its role being uncertain. V was trimmed by 7 bases and J by 11 bases, leaving 9 bases between them. The CDR3 is 10 residues long. The CDR3 DNA follows: TGTGCCAGCAACGGGTGTCAGCAGTTCTTC. Protein: CASNGCQQFF.

The V call is TRBV12-5, the J call TRBJ2-1, with D perhaps matching TRBD1 or TRBD2 (6 bases each). CDR3 size: 14 residues. V lost 5 bases, J lost 5 bases, and 13 bases lay in between. Germline V CDR1 and CDR2: LGHNT, FRNRAP. The DNA of the CDR3 is TGTGCTAGTGGTCAGGGGACTGGAAACAATGAGCAGTTCTTC. This sequence encodes CASGQGTGNNEQFF.

The rearrangement links TRBV4-2 to TRBJ1-4; TRBD1 matches at 10 bases. V lost 4 bases and J lost 8; bases outside the gene matches: 10. The CDR3 runs to 16 residues. Germline CDR1 reads LGHNA; CDR2 reads YNFKEQ. The CDR3 DNA reads as TGTGCCAGCAGCCCCAAGAGCGGGACAGGGGACGAAAAACTGTTTTTT. Protein sequence: CASSPKSGTGDEKLFF.

This sequence joins TRBV18 and TRBJ1-3; D not certain. The germline V and J ends were trimmed by 3 bases and 4 bases, with 16 bases remaining between them. Germline V CDR1 and CDR2: KGHSH, LQKENI. This CDR3 spans 16 amino acids. CDR3 sequence reads: CASSPDNRGAGNTIYF. In DNA, the CDR3 is TGTGCCAGCTCACCCGACAACAGAGGTGCCGGAAACACCATATATTTT.

This clone was picked up one time. The chain uses TRBV5-1 and TRBJ1-2; TRBD1 agrees at 7 bases. The CDR3 runs 15 residues. Per germline, CDR1 SGHRS and CDR2 YFSETQ. Trimming at V came to 3 bases and at J to 8 bases, leaving 13 bases not matched to a gene. The CDR3 DNA follows: TGCGCCAGCAGCTCGTCTTGGGACAGCCTGGGAGGCTACACCTTC. Encoded protein: CASSSSWDSLGGYTF.

This clone showed up just a few times. This chain uses TRBV10-3 with TRBJ2-3, with D unclear. In germline, CDR1 is ENHRY, CDR2 SYGVKD. CDR3 size: 11 residues. Trimming removed 7 bases from V and 6 bases from J, with 8 bases in between. In nucleotides, the CDR3 is TGTGCCATCACTGGCGAGGATACGCAGTATTTT. As protein: CAITGEDTQYF.

This clone came up a few times. This chain joins TRBV10-3 and TRBJ1-4; 10 nucleotides align to TRBD1. The CDR3 has 13 amino acids. The V gene end was trimmed by 10 bases and the J gene end by 4 bases; junction bases not matched to a gene: 3. Germline V lookup: CDR1 ENHRY, CDR2 SYGVKD. The CDR3 spells CATRTGGNEKLFF. As DNA, the CDR3 is TGTGCCACAAGGACAGGGGGTAATGAAAAACTGTTTTTT.

A few counts support this clone. The gene calls are TRBV4-1 and TRBJ2-7; D is perhaps TRBD2 (6 bases). The germline gives CDR1 MGHRA, CDR2 YSYEKL. Trimming removed 3 bases from V and 6 bases from J, with 15 bases in between. This CDR3 is 14 amino acids long. The CDR3 reads CASSQSSVWAEQYF. The CDR3 DNA reads TGCGCCAGCAGCCAGTCTAGCGTTTGGGCCGAGCAGTACTTC.

V and J are TRBV9 and TRBJ1-1; 8 bases line up with TRBD1. The ends lost 6 bases at V and 3 bases at J; junction bases unmatched: 7. CDR3 size: 14 residues. Germline loops: CDR1 SGDLS, CDR2 YYNGEE. The chain's CDR3 is CASNQGAQDTEAFF. The CDR3 DNA reads as TGTGCCAGCAACCAGGGGGCGCAGGACACTGAAGCTTTCTTT.

CDR3 region: CASSPIGADNEQFF. CDR3 coding DNA: TGTGCCAGCAGCCCAATTGGGGCAGACAATGAGCAGTTCTTC. V usage is TRBV3-1 (or the pseudogene TRBV3-2) and J usage is TRBJ2-1; D possibly corresponds to TRBD1 (5 bases). Germline assignment: CDR1 LGHDT and CDR2 YNNKEL (reference sequence). V dropped 4 bases and J dropped 5 bases, with 12 bases sitting between them. The CDR3 extends over 14 amino acids.

As DNA, the CDR3 is TGCGCCAGCAGCTTGGACAGGCAACAAGAGACCCAGTACTTC. Its translation is CASSLDRQQETQYF. The chain couples TRBV5-1 to TRBJ2-5, with D perhaps matching TRBD1 (5 bases). V lost 0 bases and J 2 bases, leaving 8 bases between the germline ends. CDR3 length: 14 amino acids. Looked up from germline, CDR1 is SGHRS and CDR2 is YFSETQ.

The chain couples TRBV10-3 to TRBJ2-5; D call uncertain. Germline assignment: CDR1 ENHRY and CDR2 SYGVKD. V was trimmed by 4 bases and J by 5 bases, leaving 8 bases between them. The CDR3 contains 12 residues. CDR3 nucleotides: TGTGCCATCAGTGGAACGGTGGAGACCCAGTACTTC. Amino acids: CAISGTVETQYF.

The CDR3 DNA reads as TGTGCCAGCAGTTACGTCGGCTACGAGCAGTACTTC. It encodes CASSYVGYEQYF. This sequence joins TRBV6-2 or TRBV6-3 and TRBJ2-7; unclear D gene. V was trimmed by 2 bases and J by 3 bases, leaving 5 bases between them. CDR3 length: 12 amino acids. Germline V gene sequence: CDR1 MNHEY, CDR2 SVGEGT.

This clone was detected only once. The chain recombines TRBV19 with TRBJ2-3, with 10 bases fitting TRBD2. The length of the CDR3 is 16 residues. Unmatched junction bases numbered 5, after V lost 4 bases and J lost 1 base. Looked up from germline, CDR1 is LNHDA and CDR2 is SQIVND (reference sequence). CDR3: CASSRTLAGGTDTQYF. CDR3 nucleotides: TGTGCCAGTAGTAGGACCCTAGCGGGAGGCACAGATACGCAGTATTTT.

The rearrangement uses TRBV19 and TRBJ1-5, with D perhaps TRBD1 (5 bases). CDR1 is LNHDA and CDR2 is SQIVND in the germline V gene (reference sequence). This CDR3 is 15 amino acids long. V gave up 3 bases and J gave up 1 base, with 10 bases separating them. The DNA of the CDR3 is TGTGCCAGTAGTATGGGGACGGTGAGCAATCAGCCCCAGCATTTT. Translating it yields CASSMGTVSNQPQHF.